The 19 T cell receptor beta chains below come from one sample, sequenced in a study of response to subunit inactivated influenza vaccine (dated by TCRdb to 2017 to 2018). The library was made by RT-PCR. Sequenced using an Illumina HiSeq 2500. TCRdb took the public reads, trimmed them with fastp at Q25, ran MiXCR for clone calling and kept in-frame beta chains. Under each unique CDR3 protein, matching rows form one entry showing the most common genes and DNA. In this sample the table shows about 170,000 distinct CDR3 sequences, more than 10% of which occur a single time. The top ten clones comprise 25% to 30% of the sample. These sequences were also reported in another study, on T cells expressing NK-cell markers. Taken from the second paper: 5'RACE template switching, by which a universal primer site and unique molecular identifiers were added, was used to make TCR beta cDNA libraries.

The sample here was CD8+ T cells sorted from PBMCs, taken 11 to 12 days after vaccination. These receptors were taken from a man over 45 who received an inactivated influenza vaccine. Donor details come from another sample of the same person, matched by shared clones.

This sequence joins TRBV20-1 and TRBJ2-4; a possible D gene is TRBD1 (6 bases). V lost 4 bases and J 10 bases, leaving 11 bases between the germline ends. Germline CDR1 is DFQATT and CDR2 is SNEGSKA (reference sequence). This CDR3 spans 11 amino acids. CDR3 protein: CSATQGKIQYF. The CDR3 region has the DNA TGCAGTGCTACTCAGGGGAAGATTCAGTACTTC.

This clonotype was seen repeatedly, ten times or more. This chain links TRBV11-2 with TRBJ2-1; no definite D call. The length of the CDR3 is 15 residues. V lost 0 bases, J lost 0 bases, and 6 bases lay in between. Germline lookup yields CDR1 SGHAT and CDR2 FQNNGV. For the CDR3, the DNA is TGTGCCAGCAGCTTAGAACGGAACTCCTACAATGAGCAGTTCTTC. Translating it yields CASSLERNSYNEQFF.

This clonotype was found many times. This rearrangement joins TRBV24-1 to TRBJ2-7; TRBD1 aligns across 7 bases. J was trimmed by 2 bases and V by 3 bases; bases with no gene match: 6. This CDR3 contains 15 residues. The germline V gene encodes CDR1 KGHDR and CDR2 SFDVKD. CDR3 coding DNA: TGTGCCACCAGTGATCCGTCCACAGGGGCCTACGAGCAGTACTTC. Its protein product is CATSDPSTGAYEQYF.

This clonotype came up a few times. This sequence joins TRBV29-1 and TRBJ2-7; the D gene is possibly TRBD2 (5 bases). The CDR3 runs to 11 residues. V lost 4 bases, J lost 3 bases, and 7 bases lay in between. The germline gives CDR1 SQVTM, CDR2 ANQGSEA. The CDR3 reads CSVVGSYEQYF. The CDR3 DNA sequence: TGCAGCGTTGTAGGGAGCTACGAGCAGTACTTC.

The genes are TRBV7-8 and TRBJ2-1, with D perhaps given as TRBD1 or TRBD2 (5 bases each). CDR1 is SGHVS, CDR2 FQNEAQ, per germline. The V end was cut by 5 bases, the J end by 3 bases, with 14 bases between. This CDR3 has 15 residues. CDR3 DNA: TGTGCCAGCAGCGGAGGACAAAACTTCTACAATGAGCAGTTCTTC. Translation: CASSGGQNFYNEQFF.

This clonotype was seen a handful of times. Here the CDR3 reads CASSQVVVIGTEAFF. The CDR3 region has the DNA TGCGCCAGCAGCCAAGTGGTAGTGATCGGGACTGAAGCTTTCTTT. V usage is TRBV4-1 and J usage is TRBJ1-1, with D uncertain. The germline V gene encodes CDR1 MGHRA and CDR2 YSYEKL. The CDR3 has 15 amino acids. Trimming pared 1 base from V and 5 bases from J, leaving 14 bases between.

This clonotype was observed at least ten times. The genes are TRBV4-3 and TRBJ2-1; TRBD1 matches at 7 bases. Looked up from germline, CDR1 is LGHNA and CDR2 is YSLEER. J gave up 6 bases and V 2 bases, and 7 bases lay outside the gene matches. The CDR3 loop spans 15 amino acids. CDR3 protein: CASSQFLAGGNEQFF. CDR3 coding DNA: TGCGCCAGCAGCCAATTTCTAGCAGGGGGCAATGAGCAGTTCTTC.

This clonotype was picked up many times. The chain employs TRBV24-1 and TRBJ2-2; 9 bases agree with TRBD1. The V gene's germline CDR1 is KGHDR and CDR2 SFDVKD. The CDR3 has 17 amino acids. The junction had 6 bases not matched to a gene; V was cut back by 0 bases and J by 5 bases. Written as DNA, the CDR3 is TGTGCCACCAGTGATTTGCCAAGCGACAGGGGGACCGGGGAGCTGTTTTTT. It codes for CATSDLPSDRGTGELFF.

This clonotype showed up just a few times. This sequence joins TRBV9 and TRBJ2-2; D is unclear. Trimming left V 7 bases short and J 2 bases short, with 6 bases between. Looked up from germline, CDR1 is SGDLS and CDR2 is YYNGEE. This CDR3 contains 12 residues. The CDR3 reads CASGENTGELFF. The CDR3 nucleotides are TGTGCCAGCGGAGAAAACACCGGGGAGCTGTTTTTT.

This clonotype has ten or more counts. J is TRBJ2-7 and V is TRBV2; 11 nucleotides agree with TRBD2. Looked up from germline, CDR1 is SNHLY and CDR2 is FYNNEI. The CDR3 extends over 17 amino acids. J gave up 3 bases and V 5 bases, and 12 bases lay outside the gene matches. CDR3 coding DNA: TGTGCCAGCAGTCCAACTAGCGGGAGATCCGCCCTCTACGAGCAGTACTTC. Its protein product is CASSPTSGRSALYEQYF. Full variable domain (remainder filled in from reference TRBV2 and TRBJ2-7): EPEVTQTPSHQVTQMGQEVILRCVPISNHLYFYWYRQILGQKVEFLVSFYNNEISEKSEIFDDQFSVERPDGSNFTLKIRSTKLEDSAMYFCASSPTSGRSALYEQYFGPGTRLTVT.

The chain joins TRBV28 to TRBJ2-5; 9 bases line up with TRBD2. Germline-derived CDR1 and CDR2 are MDHEN and SYDVKM. V shed 5 bases and J 4 bases; nucleotides not matched to a gene: 11. CDR3 length: 16 residues. CDR3 protein: CASSEPGLAGAETQYF. For the CDR3, the DNA is TGTGCCAGCAGTGAACCGGGACTAGCCGGGGCAGAGACCCAGTACTTC.

This clonotype was recorded a few times. The V gene is TRBV4-3, the J gene TRBJ2-1, with a weak D call TRBD1 (6 bases). Per germline, CDR1 LGHNA and CDR2 YSLEER. The CDR3 contains 16 residues. The V gene lost 0 bases and the J gene lost 8 bases, with 17 bases spanning the gap. The CDR3 DNA follows: TGCGCCAGCAGCCAAGATACCGGGACAAAGCTCCATGAGCAGTTCTTC. Protein product: CASSQDTGTKLHEQFF.

The chain uses TRBV13 and TRBJ2-2; a weak D match, TRBD1 (6 bases). Deletions cut 5 bases from V and 1 base from J, with 11 bases between. Germline assignment: CDR1 PRHDT and CDR2 FYEKMQ (reference sequence). This CDR3 spans 15 amino acids. Here the CDR3 DNA reads TGTGCCAGCAGCCTTCGGACAGAGAACACCGGGGAGCTGTTTTTT. This encodes CASSLRTENTGELFF.

The rearrangement joins TRBV18 to TRBJ2-4; 8 bases line up with TRBD2. Germline V gene sequence: CDR1 KGHSH, CDR2 LQKENI. The length of the CDR3 is 16 residues. Trimming cost V 3 bases and J 0 bases; bases outside gene matches: 4. The CDR3 region is CASSPGGGIAKNIQYF. The CDR3, as DNA: TGTGCCAGCTCACCTGGCGGGGGGATAGCCAAAAACATTCAGTACTTC.

The V gene is TRBV12-3 or TRBV12-4, the J gene TRBJ2-1; D gene ambiguous. V was clipped by 4 bases and J by 6 bases, with 13 bases between them. This CDR3 is built from 14 residues. Written as DNA, the CDR3 is TGTGCCAGCAGTTCTACCGGCTACTCCAATGAGCAGTTCTTC. It codes for CASSSTGYSNEQFF.

This clonotype has a count of ten or more. A read error may account for a junction end that differs from germline. The chain uses TRBV7-9 and TRBJ1-1; D gene unclear. This CDR3 contains 12 residues. In germline, CDR1 is SEHNR, CDR2 FQNEAQ (reference sequence). CDR3 nucleotides: TGTGCCAGCAACTTAATGAACACTGAAGCTTTCTTT. The encoded protein is CASNLMNTEAFF.

This clonotype came up a few times. This chain uses TRBV7-8 with TRBJ1-5; D is undetermined. Germline V gives CDR1 SGHVS, CDR2 FQNEAQ. The CDR3 is made up of 14 amino acids. Deletions cut 5 bases from V and 5 bases from J, with 13 bases between. DNA of the CDR3: TGTGCCAGCAGCCCCGCCCAGGCCTATCAGCCCCAGCATTTT. The encoded protein is CASSPAQAYQPQHF.

The chain joins TRBV18 to TRBJ2-2, with D unclear. V lost 0 bases and J lost 1, with 3 bases in between. Germline assignment: CDR1 KGHSH and CDR2 LQKENI. The length of the CDR3 is 14 residues. The CDR3 coding sequence is TGTGCCAGCTCACCACCTGAGAACACCGGGGAGCTGTTTTTT. Translating it yields CASSPPENTGELFF.

The chain has TRBV5-5 and TRBJ1-2; D call uncertain. Trimming took 4 bases from V and 3 from J, leaving 13 bases between them. The CDR3 consists of 14 residues. Germline CDR1 reads SGHKS; CDR2 reads YYEKEE (reference sequence). The CDR3, as DNA: TGTGCCAGCAGCGCATCCGCCGATTACTATGGCTACACCTTC. Amino acids: CASSASADYYGYTF.